A selection of T cell receptor beta chains follows, all from one sample in a study of T cells in Graves' hyperthyroidism and ophthalmopathy. In TCRdb, the multiplex PCR reads were re-called with MiXCR into one record per CDR3 protein. The sample includes about 590,000 distinct CDR3 sequences, 15% to 19% seen only once; the top ten take around 7.8%. Sequenced material: blood. The source of these receptors is a woman younger than 45 with Graves' hyperthyroidism. Each CDR3 is given with its conserved first and last residue. A D gene is named only where the DNA matches it firmly. Not all rows give a size; the values are once, few, many and, for expanded clones, a class.

>TRBV15|.|many|TRBJ2-7
TGTGCCACCAGCAGAGATAAGGGGGGGCTAGGGGAGTACGAGCAGTACTTC
CATSRDKGGLGEYEQYF
>TRBV10-3|.|few|TRBJ1-4
TGTGCCATCAGTGACGGGACTGGGGATGAAAAACTGTTTTTT
CAISDGTGDEKLFF
>TRBV29-1|.|many|TRBJ2-1
TGCAGCGTTGATGGGCAGGCTCTAAGGAATGAGCAGTTCTTC
CSVDGQALRNEQFF
>TRBV7-9|.|many|TRBJ2-1
TGTGCCAGCAGCCCGGATGGGACTTACAATGAGCAGTTCTTC
CASSPDGTYNEQFF
>TRBV29-1|TRBD2|many|TRBJ2-3
TGCAGCGGGGGACTAGCGGGAGCCACAGATACGCAGTATTTT
CSGGLAGATDTQYF
>TRBV20-1|TRBD2|.|TRBJ2-2
TGCAGTGCTACTAGGACTAGCGGGAGTACCGGGGAGCTGTTTTTT
CSATRTSGSTGELFF
>TRBV2|.|.|TRBJ2-3
TGTGCCAGCAGGGCCGGGCGGAATGGGGCAGATACGCAGTATTTT
CASRAGRNGADTQYF
>TRBV5-6|TRBD2|many|TRBJ2-1
TGTGCCAGCAGCGCAGGACTAGCGGGAGGCTACAATGAGCAGTTCTTC
CASSAGLAGGYNEQFF
>TRBV6-1|.|.|TRBJ2-7
TGTGCCAGCGAGGGCCCCTACCCCTACGAGCAGTACTTC
CASEGPYPYEQYF
>TRBV6-1|TRBD2|.|TRBJ2-1
TGTGCCAGCAAGCGGGAGTCCTACAATGAGCAGTTCTTC
CASKRESYNEQFF
>TRBV6-5|TRBD1|many|TRBJ2-7
TGTGCCAGCAGTTTCCGGAGTACAGGGGGCCACGAGCAGTACTTC
CASSFRSTGGHEQYF
>TRBV20-1|TRBD1|many|TRBJ1-5
TGCAGTGCTAGAGAAGAGACAGGGTTCAATCAGCCCCAGCATTTT
CSAREETGFNQPQHF
>TRBV7-3|TRBD2|many|TRBJ2-5
TGTGCCAGCAGCCTAAATGGGGGGGTGGGGACCCAGTACTTC
CASSLNGGVGTQYF
>TRBV12-3/TRBV12-4|.|.|TRBJ1-1
TGTGCCAGCAGCCGTACAAGAAGGGTGAACACTGAAGCTTTCTTT
CASSRTRRVNTEAFF
>TRBV5-1|.|many|TRBJ2-1
TGCGCCAGCAGCTTGGTGTGGGACTCCTACAATGAGCAGTTCTTC
CASSLVWDSYNEQFF
>TRBV28|.|many|TRBJ1-5
TGTGCCAGCAGTTTATTGGGGTCTCAGCCCCAGCATTTT
CASSLLGSQPQHF
>TRBV6-2/TRBV6-3|.|once|TRBJ2-7
TGTCCCAGCAGCTCAATCTACGAGCAGTACTTC
CPSSSIYEQYF
>TRBV9|.|few|TRBJ2-7
TGTGCCAGCAGCCCTAGGATCTCCTACGAGCAGTACTTC
CASSPRISYEQYF
>TRBV6-2/TRBV6-3|TRBD1|many|TRBJ1-1
TGTGCCAGCAGTTACCGCCCAGGGGGCAACGCTGAAGCTTTCTTT
CASSYRPGGNAEAFF
>TRBV27|TRBD2|many|TRBJ2-1
TGTGCCAGCAGTTGGCGGCCTAGCGGGAGGTTGGGGGAATACAATGAGCAGTTCTTC
CASSWRPSGRLGEYNEQFF
>TRBV12-5|.|.|TRBJ2-5
TGTGCTAGTGGTTTGGGTAGGGGCCAAGAGACCCAGTACTTC
CASGLGRGQETQYF
>TRBV11-2|TRBD2|many|TRBJ2-7
TGTGCCAGCAGCTTATCGGGACTAGGGACCTACGAGCAGTACTTC
CASSLSGLGTYEQYF
>TRBV6-1|TRBD1|many|TRBJ1-1
TGTGCGGTCGACAGGGGGCCTTCCTCGAACACTGAAGCTTTCTTT
CAVDRGPSSNTEAFF
>TRBV28|.|many|TRBJ1-1
TGTGCCAGCAGTTCCTACAGGGTAGAAGTGGGCACTGAAGCTTTCTTT
CASSSYRVEVGTEAFF